These 17 T cell receptor beta chains originate from one sample sequenced in a study of blood T cells in healthy people across ages. The second PCR ran roughly 6 to 12 cycles with a sample-barcoded 5' primer and J-beta primers. TCRdb independently ran MiXCR on the 5' RACE reads; one entry per CDR3 protein. The sample includes 1.5 million to 2 million distinct CDR3 sequences, 40% to 55% of them seen just once. The specimen was blood. Receptors were obtained from a woman aged 40 to 50 in good health.

V is TRBV18 and J is TRBJ2-5, with D uncertain. The V end was cut by 8 bases, the J end by 5 bases, with 18 bases between. Germline CDR1 KGHSH, CDR2 LQKENI. This CDR3 is built from 14 residues. The CDR3, as DNA: TGTGCCAGCGACAAGGATCGCCTAGGCGAGACCCAGTACTTC. Encoded protein: CASDKDRLGETQYF.

This clonotype has a handful of counts. The V and J genes are TRBV7-9 and TRBJ2-1, with D tentatively TRBD1 or TRBD2 (5 bases each). V was clipped by 5 bases and J by 6 bases, with 14 bases between them. Germline-derived CDR1 and CDR2 are SEHNR and FQNEAQ (reference sequence). This CDR3 spans 14 amino acids. DNA for the CDR3: TGTGCCAGCAGCCGAGTAGGGGACCGCAATGAGCAGTTCTTC. Translated, it gives CASSRVGDRNEQFF.

The chain uses TRBV4-1 and TRBJ2-1; D call uncertain. Germline CDR1 is MGHRA and CDR2 is YSYEKL. The CDR3 runs to 12 residues. Trimming cost V 0 bases and J 10 bases, with 7 bases left between them. CDR3 protein: CASSQEWHEQFF. Written as DNA, the CDR3 is TGCGCCAGCAGCCAAGAGTGGCACGAGCAGTTCTTC.

The rearrangement joins TRBV4-3 to TRBJ2-7; 8 positions agree with TRBD1. Germline V lookup: CDR1 LGHNA, CDR2 YSLEER. The V gene end was trimmed by 4 bases and the J gene end by 0 bases; junction bases not matched to a gene: 17. The CDR3 totals 19 residues. CDR3 coding DNA: TGCGCCAGCAGCCCCCGGGGGACAGGAGACGCAAGGAGCTCCTACGAGCAGTACTTC. This translates into CASSPRGTGDARSSYEQYF.

The rearrangement uses TRBV6-2 or TRBV6-3 and TRBJ2-5; unclear D gene. Near its end, the DNA agrees better with TRBJ2-7, so the J call may be wrong. This CDR3 has 12 amino acids. In germline, CDR1 is MNHEY, CDR2 SVGEGT. CDR3 nucleotide sequence: TGTGCCAGCAGTTATCCTGGCGACGAGCAGTACTTC. Amino acids: CASSYPGDEQYF.

J is TRBJ2-5 and V is TRBV7-3; tentatively, D is TRBD1 or TRBD2 (6 bases each). Trimming took off 2 bases at V and 3 bases at J, with 10 bases between the two ends. From germline, CDR1 is SGHTA and CDR2 FQGTGA. CDR3 size: 14 residues. The CDR3 loop is CASSLRGPKETQYF. In DNA form, the CDR3 reads TGTGCCAGCAGCTTACGGGGGCCCAAAGAGACCCAGTACTTC.

This chain links TRBV7-2 with TRBJ1-4; D perhaps matches TRBD1 (5 bases). The CDR3 extends over 18 amino acids. V was clipped by 1 base and J by 3 bases, with 18 bases between them. The germline V gene has CDR1 SGHTA and CDR2 FQGNSA. In DNA form, the CDR3 reads TGTGCCAGCAGCTTAGGATTCTTCTCAGGGTCCCCTAATGAAAAACTGTTTTTT. Amino acid sequence: CASSLGFFSGSPNEKLFF.

The CDR3 nucleotides are TGTGCCAGCAGCTTGACAAGTGAACAGTTCTTC. It is translated as CASSLTSEQFF. The chain couples TRBV5-6 to TRBJ2-1; D gene unclear. CDR3 length equals 11 residues. CDR1 and CDR2 from the germline V gene are SGHDT and YYEEEE. Trimming stripped 1 base from V and 13 bases from J, with 9 bases between.

This sequence joins TRBV6-2 or TRBV6-3 and TRBJ1-1, with a weak D call TRBD1 (6 bases). V gave up 2 bases and J gave up 7 bases, with 17 bases separating them. The CDR3 sequence is 15 residues long. Germline V gene lookup returns CDR1 MNHEY and CDR2 SVGEGT. Written as DNA, the CDR3 is TGTGCCAGCAGTTACGTCTCCGCAGGGGTGTTTGAAGCTTTCTTT. This codes for CASSYVSAGVFEAFF.

The chain is built from TRBV24-1 and TRBJ2-4, with TRBD1 matching 11 bases. The DNA end is a closer match to TRBJ2-5, so the J assignment may be wrong. Germline-derived CDR1 and CDR2 are KGHDR and SFDVKD. The CDR3 runs 16 residues. CDR3 sequence: CATSVRDRGRRETQYF. The CDR3 DNA follows: TGTGCCACCAGTGTCCGGGACAGGGGGAGGAGGGAGACCCAGTACTTC.

This clonotype turned up a few times. The chain carries TRBV19 and TRBJ2-1; no definite D call. The V and J ends lost 6 bases and 5 bases respectively, with 14 bases between them. CDR3 length: 14 amino acids. Germline CDR1 is LNHDA and CDR2 is SQIVND (reference sequence). The CDR3 bases are TGTGCCAGTAGGGAGTGGGGTGCCGACAATGAGCAGTTCTTC. Translating it yields CASREWGADNEQFF.

V and J are TRBV27 and TRBJ2-5; 8 bases are shared with TRBD1. CDR1 and CDR2 (germline): MNHEY, SMNVEV (reference sequence). V lost 5 bases and J lost 4; bases outside the gene matches: 18. CDR3 length equals 18 residues. DNA for the CDR3: TGTGCCAGCAGTCTTAGCGCCCAATACAGGGGGACGCGAGAGACCCAGTACTTC. Translating gives CASSLSAQYRGTRETQYF.

For this clonotype: A much bigger clone sits one base away, suggesting this may be a read error. The rearrangement uses TRBV20-1 and TRBJ1-2; a weak D match, TRBD1 (6 bases). The CDR3 runs 15 residues. CDR1 and CDR2 from the germline V gene are DFQATT and SNEGSKA (reference sequence). Trimming removed 2 bases at V and 4 bases at J, with 17 bases between. The CDR3 region is CSARTQGGDSYGYTF. In nucleotides, the CDR3 is TGCAGTGCTAGAACCCAAGGGGGGGATAGCTATGGCTACACCTTC.

The chain couples TRBV4-2 to TRBJ2-5, with 15 bases fitting TRBD2. Germline CDR1 and CDR2: LGHNA and YNFKEQ. The CDR3 contains 18 residues. The ends lost 4 bases at V and 11 bases at J; junction bases unmatched: 17. CDR3 nucleotide sequence: TGTGCCAGCAGCCGAGGACTAGCGGGGGGGCAGTCCGACAATGAGCAGTACTTC. It specifies CASSRGLAGGQSDNEQYF.

This clonotype was detected only a few times. The gene calls are TRBV4-2 and TRBJ1-2, with D possibly matching TRBD1 (5 bases). V was clipped by 0 bases and J by 1 base, with 18 bases between them. The CDR3 runs 18 residues. Per germline, CDR1 LGHNA and CDR2 YNFKEQ. The DNA of the CDR3 is TGTGCCAGCAGCCAAGATCTAGCGGGACCCGCCCTTAACTATGGCTACACCTTC. Translation gives CASSQDLAGPALNYGYTF.

At least ten counts were recorded for this clonotype. The chain is built from TRBV12-3 or TRBV12-4 and TRBJ2-4; D gene ambiguous. The CDR3 extends over 9 amino acids. V was clipped by 6 bases and J by 13 bases, with 7 bases between them. The CDR3: CASSKEQYF. In DNA, the CDR3 is TGTGCCAGCAGCAAAGAGCAGTACTTC.

This clonotype was counted many times. The rearrangement uses TRBV6-2 or TRBV6-3 and TRBJ2-1, with 13 bases lining up with TRBD2. This CDR3 is built from 15 residues. V was pared by 5 bases and J by 8 bases, with 6 bases of the junction left unmatched. Germline V gene data show CDR1 as MNHEY and CDR2 as SVGEGT. The CDR3 DNA reads TGTGCCAGCAGTCGGACTAGCGGGGGCGGGGATGAGCAGTTCTTC. Protein sequence: CASSRTSGGGDEQFF.